The entry below gives a single T cell receptor beta chain sequence along with its context. Its antigen is undetermined. Losses at the gene ends were 5 bases for V and 5 bases for J; bases not matched to a gene: 8. This CDR3 has 14 residues. The V gene's germline CDR1 is SEHNR and CDR2 FQNEAQ (reference sequence). The data were taken from a study of cytomegalovirus exposure and HLA in healthy donors. The study, taken as a whole, reports: Earlier analysis yielded a pattern in which most TCR beta V segments were productive about 87% or about 30% of the time.

PCR used 60 Vbeta primers and 13 Jbeta primers. The method was immunoSEQ multiplex PCR; TCRdb's version includes in-frame clones alone and lacks a portion of them. The repertoire holds roughly 98,000 clones, with around 67% as singletons. Specimen: PBMCs. The V and J genes are TRBV7-9 and TRBJ2-7, with 8 bases matching TRBD1. This TCR was sampled from a man between 45 and 60 years old in good health and CMV-seronegative. This CDR3 reads CASSVPDRAHEQYF. CDR3 coding DNA: TGTGCCAGCAGCGTACCGGACAGGGCACACGAGCAGTACTTC.